This T cell receptor (beta chain) is from a study of cytomegalovirus exposure and HLA in healthy donors. Study details: Earlier, 150 million to 200 million T cells were analyzed, and 95 million to 140 million unique TCR beta sequences were found among them.

Use of 60 Vbeta and 13 Jbeta primers characterized the PCR. Sequenced by immunoSEQ multiplex PCR; TCRdb stores in-frame clones only, minus some. Its table records 90,000 to 130,000 clones. Study-wide results and limits: Analysis was performed later, and it showed HLA-associated TCR beta chains to be more clonally expanded than equally common others. The presence/absence work took it that sequencing depth was about the same across donors. HLA alleles showed associations with roughly 17,000 TCR beta sequences in a later analysis, at a 0.05 false discovery rate.

As for this clone: Its matching antigen is unknown.

The specimen sequenced was PBMCs. The TCR comes from a middle-aged man in good health and CMV-seropositive.

This chain's CDR3 is CASSESGTGTTEQYF. The CDR3 DNA sequence: TGCGCCAGCAGTGAGTCGGGGACAGGGACCACCGAGCAGTACTTC. The chain joins TRBV10-1 to TRBJ2-7; TRBD1 matches at 9 bases. The germline V gene encodes CDR1 WNHNN and CDR2 SYGVQD (reference sequence). CDR3 size: 15 residues. The V and J ends lost 0 bases and 6 bases, in that order; junction bases with no gene match: 6.